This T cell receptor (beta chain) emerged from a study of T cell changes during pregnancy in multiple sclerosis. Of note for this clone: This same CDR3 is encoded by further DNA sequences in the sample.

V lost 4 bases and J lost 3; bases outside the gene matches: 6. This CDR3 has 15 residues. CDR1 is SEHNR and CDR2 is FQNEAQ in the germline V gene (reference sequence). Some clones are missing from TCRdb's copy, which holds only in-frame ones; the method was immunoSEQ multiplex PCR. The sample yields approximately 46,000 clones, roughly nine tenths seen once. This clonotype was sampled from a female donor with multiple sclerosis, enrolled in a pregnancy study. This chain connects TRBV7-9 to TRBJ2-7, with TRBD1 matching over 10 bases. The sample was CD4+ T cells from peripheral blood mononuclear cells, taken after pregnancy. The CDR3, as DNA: TGTGCCAGCAGCTCACCGGGACAGGGGATCTACGAGCAGTACTTC. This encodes CASSSPGQGIYEQYF.